The clone carrying this T cell receptor (beta chain) was seen a handful of times. Its cognate antigen is unknown. Per the germline V gene, CDR1 is LGHNT and CDR2 is FRNRAP. V lost 6 bases and J lost 1, with 15 bases in between. This CDR3 has 16 residues. This sample is drawn from a study of beta chain features in type 1 diabetes. Study conclusions and caveats: At VDJ recombination sites, type 1 diabetes patients had fewer insertions and more deleted nucleotides. Naive, central memory and Treg TCRB repertoires appeared more alike in patients than in healthy donors.

Isolated RNA was reverse transcribed in full, so expressed TCRB transcripts were sequenced. The protocol was immunoSEQ multiplex PCR, while the TCRdb copy is restricted to in-frame clones and leaves out a portion. The table shows hundreds of thousands of clones, with roughly a sixth occurring only once. Each donor gave one heparinised blood draw averaging around 120 mL. This sequence was found in a man younger than 30 in good health. The sample taken for sequencing was naive CD4+ T cells from blood. The genes are TRBV12-5 and TRBJ2-2; no reliable D call. The DNA of the CDR3 is TGTGCTAGTGGCCCGCCAAACACCTTGAACACCGGGGAGCTGTTTTTT. This translates into CASGPPNTLNTGELFF.